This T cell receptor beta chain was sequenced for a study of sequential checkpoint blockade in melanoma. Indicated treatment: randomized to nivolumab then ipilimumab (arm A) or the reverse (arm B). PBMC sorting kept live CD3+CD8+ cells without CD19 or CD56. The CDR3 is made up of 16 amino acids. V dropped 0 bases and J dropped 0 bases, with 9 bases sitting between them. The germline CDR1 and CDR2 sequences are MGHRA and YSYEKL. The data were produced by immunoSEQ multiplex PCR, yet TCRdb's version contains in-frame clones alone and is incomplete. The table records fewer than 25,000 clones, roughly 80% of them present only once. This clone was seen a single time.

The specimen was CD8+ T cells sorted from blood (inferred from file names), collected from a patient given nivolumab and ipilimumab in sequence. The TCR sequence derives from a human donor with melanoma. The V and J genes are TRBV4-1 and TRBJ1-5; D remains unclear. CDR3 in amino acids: CASSQEPYYSNQPQHF. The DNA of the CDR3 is TGCGCCAGCAGCCAAGAGCCCTATTATAGCAATCAGCCCCAGCATTTT.